This T cell receptor beta chain was documented in a study of blood T cells in healthy people across ages. Study findings and constraints: While age rose, TCR beta diversity per million T cells dropped in a roughly linear way. Leaving the PBMCs unsorted stopped any conclusive comparison of naive versus antigen-experienced cells. There was a strong correlation between TCR beta diversity and naive T cell percentage.

About 9.6 milliliters of peripheral blood were drawn from each donor into EDTA-treated tubes. Concerning this clonotype: What it binds is unknown.

Using a J-beta primer mix together with a sample-barcoded 5' primer, a second PCR was run for roughly 6 to 12 cycles. Via MiXCR, TCRdb re-called the 5' RACE reads, giving one row per CDR3 protein. Of approximately 1,700,000 distinct CDR3 sequences listed, about 39% are singletons. This receptor was identified in a human donor in good health. Source material: blood.

The CDR3 DNA sequence: TGTGCCAGCACTTGGGTCACAGGGAACACTGAAGCTTTCTTT. This sequence encodes CASTWVTGNTEAFF. The chain has TRBV6-2 or TRBV6-3 and TRBJ1-1, with a tentative D call TRBD1 (5 bases). From germline, CDR1 is MNHEY and CDR2 SVGEGT. This CDR3 region has 14 residues. V lost 7 bases to trimming and J lost 1 base, with 13 bases between them.